This T cell receptor beta chain originates from a study of blood T cell repertoires in COVID-19. The CDR3 loop spans 14 amino acids. Germline CDR1 reads SGHRS; CDR2 reads YFSETQ. V lost 4 bases and J lost 0, with 9 bases in between. This table comes from immunoSEQ multiplex PCR, and its TCRdb copy is limited to in-frame clones, with some not included. The data show about 120,000 clones, around 81% seen once. The receptor was isolated from an older man with acute or convalescent COVID-19. The sample was peripheral blood. V gene TRBV5-1 combines with J gene TRBJ2-3; D unresolved. The CDR3: CASSLGWSTDTQYF. The CDR3 DNA reads as TGCGCCAGCAGCCTAGGATGGAGCACAGATACGCAGTATTTT.